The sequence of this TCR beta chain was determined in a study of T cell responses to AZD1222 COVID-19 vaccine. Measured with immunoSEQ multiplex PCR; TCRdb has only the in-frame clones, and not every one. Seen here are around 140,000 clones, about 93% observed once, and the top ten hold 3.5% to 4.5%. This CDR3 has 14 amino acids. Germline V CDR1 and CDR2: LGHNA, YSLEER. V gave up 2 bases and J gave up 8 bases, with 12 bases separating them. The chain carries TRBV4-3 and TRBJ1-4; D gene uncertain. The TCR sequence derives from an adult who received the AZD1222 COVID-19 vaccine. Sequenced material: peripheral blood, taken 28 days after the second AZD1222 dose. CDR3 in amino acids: CASSQIRGLEKLFF. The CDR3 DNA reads TGCGCCAGCAGCCAAATACGAGGTCTGGAAAAACTGTTTTTT.